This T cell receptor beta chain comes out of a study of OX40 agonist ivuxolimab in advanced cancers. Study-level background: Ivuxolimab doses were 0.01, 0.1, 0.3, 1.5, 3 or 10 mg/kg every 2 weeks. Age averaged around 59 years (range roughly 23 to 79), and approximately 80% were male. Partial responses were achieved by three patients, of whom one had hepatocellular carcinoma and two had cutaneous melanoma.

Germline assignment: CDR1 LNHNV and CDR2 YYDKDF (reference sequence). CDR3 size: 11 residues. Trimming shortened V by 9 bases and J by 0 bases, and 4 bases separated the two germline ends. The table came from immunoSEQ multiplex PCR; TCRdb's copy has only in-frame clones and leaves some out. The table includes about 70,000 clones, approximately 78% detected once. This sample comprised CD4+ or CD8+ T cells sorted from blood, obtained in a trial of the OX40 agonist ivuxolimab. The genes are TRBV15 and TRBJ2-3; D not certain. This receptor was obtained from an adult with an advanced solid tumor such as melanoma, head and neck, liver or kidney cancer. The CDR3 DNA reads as TGTGCCACACGGAGCACAGATACGCAGTATTTT. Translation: CATRSTDTQYF.